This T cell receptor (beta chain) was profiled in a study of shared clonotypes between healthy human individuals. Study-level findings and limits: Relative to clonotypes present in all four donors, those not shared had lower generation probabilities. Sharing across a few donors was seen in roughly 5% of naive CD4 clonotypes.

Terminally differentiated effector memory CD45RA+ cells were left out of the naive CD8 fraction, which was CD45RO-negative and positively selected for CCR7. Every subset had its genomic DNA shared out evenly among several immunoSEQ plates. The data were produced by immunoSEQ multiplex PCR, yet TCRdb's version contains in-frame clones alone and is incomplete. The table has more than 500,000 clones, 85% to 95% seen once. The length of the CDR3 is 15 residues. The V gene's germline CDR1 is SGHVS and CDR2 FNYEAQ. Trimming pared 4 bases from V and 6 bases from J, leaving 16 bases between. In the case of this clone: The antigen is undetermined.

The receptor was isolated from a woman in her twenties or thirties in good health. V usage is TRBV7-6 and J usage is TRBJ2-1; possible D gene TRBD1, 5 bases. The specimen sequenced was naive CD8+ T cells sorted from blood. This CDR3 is CASSWGGSTSNEQFF. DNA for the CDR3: TGTGCCAGCAGCTGGGGCGGCTCTACTTCCAATGAGCAGTTCTTC.